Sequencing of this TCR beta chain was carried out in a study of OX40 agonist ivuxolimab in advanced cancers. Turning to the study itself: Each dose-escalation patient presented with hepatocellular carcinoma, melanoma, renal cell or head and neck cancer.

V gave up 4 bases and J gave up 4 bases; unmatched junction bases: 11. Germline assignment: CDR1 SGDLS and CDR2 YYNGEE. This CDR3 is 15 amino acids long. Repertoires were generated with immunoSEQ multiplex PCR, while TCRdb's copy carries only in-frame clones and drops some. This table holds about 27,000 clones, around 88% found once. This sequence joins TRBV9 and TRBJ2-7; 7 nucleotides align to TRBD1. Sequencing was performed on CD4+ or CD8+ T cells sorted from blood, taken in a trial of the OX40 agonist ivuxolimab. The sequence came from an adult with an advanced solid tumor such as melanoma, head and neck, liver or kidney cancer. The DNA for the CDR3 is TGTGCCAGCAGCCCCCGACAGGGTAATGTGTACGAGCAGTACTTC. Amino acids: CASSPRQGNVYEQYF.